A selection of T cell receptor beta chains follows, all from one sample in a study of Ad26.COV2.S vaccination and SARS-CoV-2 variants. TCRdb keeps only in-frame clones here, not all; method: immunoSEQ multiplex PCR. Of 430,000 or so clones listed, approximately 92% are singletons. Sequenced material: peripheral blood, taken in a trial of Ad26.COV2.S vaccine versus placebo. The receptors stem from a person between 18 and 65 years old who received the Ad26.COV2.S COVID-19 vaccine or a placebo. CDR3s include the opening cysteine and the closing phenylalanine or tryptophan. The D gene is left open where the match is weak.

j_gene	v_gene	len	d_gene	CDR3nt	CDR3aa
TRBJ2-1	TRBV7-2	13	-	TGTGCCAGCAGCCCCGCCGGCGGCGGTGAGCAGTTCTTC	CASSPAGGGEQFF
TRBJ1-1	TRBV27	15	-	TGTGCCAGCAGTTATGCGAGGAAGGGGTACACTGAAGCTTTCTTT	CASSYARKGYTEAFF
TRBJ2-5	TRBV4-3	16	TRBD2	TGCGCCAGCAGCCACGTTAGCGGGGGGCACCAAGAGACCCAGTACTTC	CASSHVSGGHQETQYF
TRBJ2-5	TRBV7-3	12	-	TGTGCCAGCAGCCACGGGGGAGGGACCCAGTACTTC	CASSHGGGTQYF
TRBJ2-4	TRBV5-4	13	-	TGTGCCAGCAGCTCCCCCGGAGGGGTTCCCTGGTACTTC	CASSSPGGVPWYF
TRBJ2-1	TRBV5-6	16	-	TGTGCCAGCAGCTTGGGACGTGGGGGTAGGGACAATGAGCAGTTCTTC	CASSLGRGGRDNEQFF
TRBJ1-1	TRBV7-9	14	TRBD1	TGTGTGGAGGGGCAGGGGGAACCAGTGTTGGGAGCTTTCTTT	CVEGQGEPVLGAFF
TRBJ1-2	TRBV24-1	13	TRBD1	TGTGCCACCAGTGGGGACAGGGGGCATGGCTACACCTTC	CATSGDRGHGYTF
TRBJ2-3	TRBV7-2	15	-	TGTGCCAGCAGCCCACTGGGCCCTAGCACAGATACGCAGTATTTT	CASSPLGPSTDTQYF
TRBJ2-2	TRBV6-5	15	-	TGTGCCAGCAGTTACCTGCCCCAGAACACCGGGGAGCTGTTTTTT	CASSYLPQNTGELFF
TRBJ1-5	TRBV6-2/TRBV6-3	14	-	TGTGCCAGCAGTGATGTGACCTTATGGGTCTCCCAGCATTTT	CASSDVTLWVSQHF
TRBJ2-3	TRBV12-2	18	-	TGTGCAAGTCGCTTAGCGTTCGCTAGCGGGGGGGACACAGATACGCAGTATTTT	CASRLAFASGGDTDTQYF
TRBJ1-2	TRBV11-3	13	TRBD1	TGTGCCAGCAGCTTCCGGGACAGCTATGGCTACACCTTC	CASSFRDSYGYTF
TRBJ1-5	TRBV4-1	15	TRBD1	TGCGCCAGCAGCCAAGGTGGGACAGTCAATCAGCCCCAGCATTTT	CASSQGGTVNQPQHF